This TCR beta chain was retrieved from a study of blood T cell repertoires in COVID-19. Assay used: immunoSEQ multiplex PCR; TCRdb lists only in-frame clones, some missing. This sample carries just over 95,000 clones, 80% to 90% of them seen once, and the ten largest clones take 15%. After removal of 6 bases from V and 6 bases from J, the junction contained 16 bases not matched to a gene. This CDR3 comprises 18 residues. In germline, CDR1 is MDHEN, CDR2 SYDVKM. Input material: peripheral blood. The V call is TRBV28, the J call TRBJ2-1; TRBD2 aligns across 11 bases. This TCR derives from a human donor in a cohort sampled during active COVID-19. The CDR3 coding sequence is TGTGCCAGCAGCCTCACCCTAAGGTTACTAGCGGGAGTCAATGAGCAGTTCTTC. Protein product: CASSLTLRLLAGVNEQFF. The whole variable domain, remainder taken from reference TRBV28 and TRBJ2-1, is DVKVTQSSRYLVKRTGEKVFLECVQDMDHENMFWYRQDPGLGLRLIYFSYDVKMKEKGDIPEGYSVSREKKERFSLILESASTNQTSMYLCASSLTLRLLAGVNEQFFGPGTRLTVL.